This entry lists 26 T cell receptor beta chains sequenced from one sample in a study of blood T cell repertoires in COVID-19. Libraries were prepared by immunoSEQ multiplex PCR; TCRdb keeps only in-frame clonotypes and omits some of them. The data show under 300,000 clones, with 70% to 90% seen just once and approximately 6.2% held by the top ten. Source material: peripheral blood. These receptors were taken from a man between 60 and 75 years old with acute or convalescent COVID-19.

This clone has just a few counts. V usage is TRBV7-2 and J usage is TRBJ2-7; 8 bases are a match to TRBD1. Unmatched junction bases numbered 15, after V lost 4 bases and J lost 7 bases. The germline V gene has CDR1 SGHTA and CDR2 FQGNSA. The CDR3 runs to 16 residues. In DNA, the CDR3 is TGTGCCAGCAGCTCCTCCTGGCCGGACAGGGTGCAAGAGCAGTACTTC. It codes for CASSSSWPDRVQEQYF.

This clone has just one count. The chain links TRBV27 to TRBJ2-2; the D gene is possibly TRBD2 (7 bases). This CDR3 spans 17 amino acids. V was shortened by 8 bases and J by 5 bases, with 24 bases between the two germline ends. The V gene's germline CDR1 is MNHEY and CDR2 SMNVEV (reference sequence). The CDR3 DNA reads TGTGCCAGCCGGATACAGGGCCCACTAGCGTCGACCGGGGAGCTGTTTTTT. Translating gives CASRIQGPLASTGELFF.

The gene calls are TRBV28 and TRBJ2-7; 7 bases line up with TRBD1. With 3 bases clipped from V and 2 bases from J, the junction kept 4 bases outside the gene matches. The CDR3 extends over 14 amino acids. The V gene's germline CDR1 is MDHEN and CDR2 SYDVKM. CDR3: CASSFRGQAYEQYF. CDR3 DNA sequence: TGTGCCAGCAGTTTCCGCGGACAGGCCTACGAGCAGTACTTC.

The chain has TRBV9 and TRBJ2-5; D ambiguous. V was trimmed by 3 bases and J by 5 bases, leaving 11 bases between them. Germline V gene lookup returns CDR1 SGDLS and CDR2 YYNGEE. The CDR3 length is 13 residues. The CDR3 sequence is CASSDSMGETQYF. The CDR3 nucleotides are TGTGCCAGCAGCGACAGTATGGGTGAGACCCAGTACTTC.

The J gene is TRBJ2-3, the V gene TRBV7-2; D may be TRBD2 (6 bases). Deletions cut 5 bases from V and 2 bases from J, with 11 bases between. The CDR3 has 14 amino acids. Germline-derived CDR1 and CDR2 are SGHTA and FQGNSA. The CDR3 protein is CASSQTRVTDTQYF. CDR3 DNA sequence: TGTGCCAGCAGCCAGACTAGAGTCACAGATACGCAGTATTTT.

This clone has more than one count but fewer than ten. This chain uses TRBV30 with TRBJ1-4; D gene ambiguous. There are 15 residues in the CDR3. V was shortened by 0 bases and J by 7 bases, with 15 bases between the two germline ends. CDR1 is GTSNPN and CDR2 is SVGIG in the germline V gene (reference sequence). CDR3 DNA sequence: TGTGCCTGGAGTGTGTTTGGAAAGGGAGGTGAAAAACTGTTTTTT. Translated: CAWSVFGKGGEKLFF.

This chain joins TRBV5-5 and TRBJ2-5; D might be TRBD2 (6 bases). The CDR3 has 14 residues. V was clipped by 1 base and J by 14 bases, with 21 bases between them. The germline V gene has CDR1 SGHKS and CDR2 YYEKEE (reference sequence). The CDR3 reads CASSLSGSLPGPYF. In DNA, the CDR3 is TGTGCCAGCAGCTTGTCCGGGAGCCTTCCGGGCCCCTACTTC.

This clone was observed a single time. This chain joins TRBV4-2 and TRBJ2-7; D uncertain. Trimming cost V 0 bases and J 3 bases, with 15 bases left between them. Germline V gene lookup returns CDR1 LGHNA and CDR2 YNFKEQ. The CDR3 is made up of 16 amino acids. The CDR3 nucleotides are TGTGCCAGCAGCCAAGAGCCCCTAGGCCTTAACTACGAGCAGTACTTC. Encoded protein: CASSQEPLGLNYEQYF.

CDR3: CASSPYTGDQPQHF. CDR3 bases: TGTGCCAGCTCACCATATACAGGGGATCAGCCCCAGCATTTT. The V and J genes are TRBV18 and TRBJ1-5; 7 bases fit TRBD1. The CDR3 length is 14 residues. The junction had 3 bases not matched to a gene; V was cut back by 2 bases and J by 5 bases. Germline CDR1 is KGHSH and CDR2 is LQKENI.

The gene calls are TRBV4-2 and TRBJ2-7; 7 bases match TRBD2. Germline CDR1 LGHNA, CDR2 YNFKEQ. After removal of 1 base from V and 0 bases from J, the junction contained 6 bases not matched to a gene. This CDR3 region has 16 residues. The CDR3 DNA reads TGTGCCAGCAGCCAAGCGCCAGCGGGGAGCTCCTACGAGCAGTACTTC. It yields the protein CASSQAPAGSSYEQYF.

This rearrangement joins TRBV19 to TRBJ1-2; tentative D call: TRBD1 (6 bases). CDR3 length: 15 residues. Per the germline V gene, CDR1 is LNHDA and CDR2 is SQIVND (reference sequence). V lost 6 bases, J lost 5 bases, and 19 bases lay in between. The CDR3 reads CASSTSLTGDYGYTF. In nucleotides, the CDR3 is TGTGCCAGTAGCACCTCTTTGACAGGAGATTATGGCTACACCTTC.

V and J are TRBV25-1 and TRBJ1-6; 8 nucleotides match TRBD1. The V and J ends lost 5 bases and 2 bases, in that order; junction bases with no gene match: 5. Germline loops: CDR1 MGHDK, CDR2 SYGVNS. The CDR3 extends over 16 amino acids. The DNA for the CDR3 is TGTGCCAGCAGTCCCCGACAGGGGCCCTATAATTCACCCCTCCACTTT. Amino acid sequence: CASSPRQGPYNSPLHF. Full variable domain (rest looked up from reference TRBV25-1 and TRBJ1-6): EADIYQTPRYLVIGTGKKITLECSQTMGHDKMYWYQQDPGMELHLIHYSYGVNSTEKGDLSSESTVSRIRTEHFPLTLESARPSHTSQYLCASSPRQGPYNSPLHFGNGTRLTVT.

CDR3 in amino acids: CASSSLGAGGTDTQYF. Here the CDR3 DNA reads TGTGCCAGCAGTTCCCTCGGGGCGGGAGGAACAGATACGCAGTATTTT. The chain uses TRBV6-5 and TRBJ2-3, with 8 bases that match TRBD2. Unmatched junction bases numbered 9, after V lost 4 bases and J lost 3 bases. Germline V gene sequence: CDR1 MNHEY, CDR2 SVGAGI. The CDR3 length is 16 residues.

The chain couples TRBV6-2 or TRBV6-3 to TRBJ2-1; 9 bases line up with TRBD1. The CDR3 is 14 residues long. With 5 bases clipped from V and 7 bases from J, the junction kept 6 bases outside the gene matches. Germline loops: CDR1 MNHEY, CDR2 SVGEGT. The CDR3 loop is CASSDYRGHNEQFF. The CDR3 DNA is TGTGCCAGCAGTGACTACAGGGGGCATAATGAGCAGTTCTTC.

V and J are TRBV7-3 and TRBJ2-1, with 7 bases that match TRBD2. The CDR3 covers 16 residues. CDR1 is SGHTA, CDR2 FQGTGA, per germline. V was clipped by 0 bases and J by 10 bases; unmatched bases: 12. In DNA, the CDR3 is TGTGCCAGCAGCTTAACTCGGCTAGCGGACCCGTCGGAGCAGTTCTTC. Translating it yields CASSLTRLADPSEQFF.

The rearrangement links TRBV4-3 to TRBJ1-4, with 7 nucleotides matching TRBD1. The CDR3 is 16 amino acids. Trimming removed 0 bases from V and 7 bases from J; junction bases left unmatched: 8. Germline V lookup: CDR1 LGHNA, CDR2 YSLEER. DNA for the CDR3: TGCGCCAGCAGCCAAGATCAAGTCCAGGGGGGTGAAAAACTGTTTTTT. It is translated as CASSQDQVQGGEKLFF.

V gene TRBV2 combines with J gene TRBJ1-2; D is unresolved. Germline CDR1 is SNHLY and CDR2 is FYNNEI. The CDR3 has 12 residues. Between the trimmed V and J ends, which lost 5 bases and 4 bases, there was a span of 8 bases. CDR3 residues: CASSPGAYGYTF. CDR3 coding DNA: TGTGCCAGCAGTCCCGGAGCCTATGGCTACACCTTC.

The chain links TRBV3-1 (or the pseudogene TRBV3-2) to TRBJ2-1, with 12 bases fitting TRBD2. This CDR3 region has 17 residues. V lost 7 bases, J lost 0 bases, and 7 bases stayed unmatched. Germline V gene sequence: CDR1 LGHDT, CDR2 YNNKEL (reference sequence). CDR3 amino acids: CASNGTSGPSSYNEQFF. The CDR3 DNA reads as TGTGCCAGCAACGGGACTAGCGGGCCTAGCTCCTACAATGAGCAGTTCTTC.

V and J are TRBV5-1 and TRBJ2-7; a possible D gene is TRBD2 (6 bases). Trimming stripped 0 bases from V and 3 bases from J, with 13 bases between. CDR1 and CDR2 from the germline V gene are SGHRS and YFSETQ. The CDR3 is made up of 15 amino acids. In nucleotides, the CDR3 is TGCGCCAGCAGCTTGGGGGACGGGAGAGACTACGAGCAGTACTTC. Translated: CASSLGDGRDYEQYF.

This chain joins TRBV6-5 and TRBJ1-2; TRBD1 matches 7 bases. Trimming at V came to 6 bases and at J to 5 bases, leaving 9 bases not matched to a gene. The CDR3 runs 14 residues. Germline V gene lookup returns CDR1 MNHEY and CDR2 SVGAGI. CDR3 residues: CASRAGTDLYGYTF. The DNA for the CDR3 is TGTGCCAGCAGGGCCGGGACAGACCTTTATGGCTACACCTTC.

This clone has only a few counts. The chain is built from TRBV5-8 and TRBJ1-5; weak D call: TRBD1 (5 bases). Germline V gene data show CDR1 as SGHTS and CDR2 as YDEGEE. V shed 7 bases and J shed 8 bases, with 10 bases lying between them. This CDR3 is 11 amino acids long. CDR3 DNA: TGTGCCAGCGCCAGGGAGGAGCCCCAGCATTTT. The encoded protein is CASAREEPQHF.

The chain combines TRBV5-3 with TRBJ1-1; the match to TRBD1 covers 7 bases. TRBV5-3 is an open reading frame whose function is uncertain. Unmatched junction bases numbered 10, after V lost 4 bases and J lost 7 bases. CDR3 size: 14 residues. The CDR3 here is CARSPGCRGDEAFF. For the CDR3, the DNA is TGTGCCAGAAGCCCCGGGTGCAGGGGGGATGAAGCTTTCTTT.

The CDR3 is CASSSRTSGSLDTQYF. DNA of the CDR3: TGTGCCAGCAGTAGTCGGACTAGCGGGAGTCTCGATACGCAGTATTTT. The chain combines TRBV28 with TRBJ2-3; 13 bases map to TRBD2. V shed 5 bases and J 6 bases; nucleotides not matched to a gene: 8. CDR1 is MDHEN, CDR2 SYDVKM, per germline. The CDR3 loop spans 16 amino acids.

This chain uses TRBV28 with TRBJ1-5, with D hard to call. CDR1 and CDR2 (germline): MDHEN, SYDVKM. Deletions cut 2 bases from V and 6 bases from J, with 5 bases between. This CDR3 comprises 12 residues. The CDR3 DNA reads as TGTGCCAGCAGTTTAAACGGTCAGCCCCAGCATTTT. Encoded protein: CASSLNGQPQHF.

This chain joins TRBV27 and TRBJ1-1; D ambiguous. The V end lost 10 bases, the J end lost 1 base, and 16 bases lay between the germline ends. The CDR3 runs to 14 residues. The V gene's germline CDR1 is MNHEY and CDR2 SMNVEV (reference sequence). CDR3 sequence reads: CAIGRGKGNTEAFF. In DNA form, the CDR3 reads TGTGCCATCGGCCGGGGTAAGGGGAACACTGAAGCTTTCTTT.

This chain connects TRBV27 to TRBJ2-2; TRBD2 matches at 7 bases. This CDR3 contains 14 residues. Germline V CDR1 and CDR2: MNHEY, SMNVEV (reference sequence). V shed 7 bases and J 4 bases; nucleotides not matched to a gene: 6. The CDR3 here is CASKRGDTTGELFF. CDR3 bases: TGTGCCAGCAAACGGGGGGATACCACCGGGGAGCTGTTTTTT.